This TCR beta chain came from a study of CD4 T cells in relation to SARS-CoV-2 and coronaviruses. Notes on this clone: Its target is not known.

Uncultured naive and memory CD4+ T cells supplied DNA for deep TCR-beta sequencing. The method was immunoSEQ multiplex PCR; TCRdb's version includes in-frame clones alone and lacks a portion of them. Among roughly 60,000 clones listed, about 94% were seen once. Study-wide points: Crossreactive clones expanded significantly less to SARS-CoV-2 than monoreactive clones.

The CDR3 totals 12 residues. Germline CDR1 and CDR2: MGHRA and YSYEKL. Trimming removed 4 bases at V and 8 bases at J, with 10 bases between. Before the COVID-19 pandemic, during about 2011-2019, CD4+ T cells were taken from unexposed donors. The TCR comes from a human donor in good health. The rearrangement joins TRBV4-1 to TRBJ2-3, with D unresolved. What was sequenced was naive CD4+ T cells from PBMCs. Subset here: naive CD4+ T cells isolated by negative enrichment. The CDR3 loop reads CASSRPLGTQYF. The CDR3 DNA reads as TGCGCCAGCAGCCGACCTCTGGGTACGCAGTATTTT.